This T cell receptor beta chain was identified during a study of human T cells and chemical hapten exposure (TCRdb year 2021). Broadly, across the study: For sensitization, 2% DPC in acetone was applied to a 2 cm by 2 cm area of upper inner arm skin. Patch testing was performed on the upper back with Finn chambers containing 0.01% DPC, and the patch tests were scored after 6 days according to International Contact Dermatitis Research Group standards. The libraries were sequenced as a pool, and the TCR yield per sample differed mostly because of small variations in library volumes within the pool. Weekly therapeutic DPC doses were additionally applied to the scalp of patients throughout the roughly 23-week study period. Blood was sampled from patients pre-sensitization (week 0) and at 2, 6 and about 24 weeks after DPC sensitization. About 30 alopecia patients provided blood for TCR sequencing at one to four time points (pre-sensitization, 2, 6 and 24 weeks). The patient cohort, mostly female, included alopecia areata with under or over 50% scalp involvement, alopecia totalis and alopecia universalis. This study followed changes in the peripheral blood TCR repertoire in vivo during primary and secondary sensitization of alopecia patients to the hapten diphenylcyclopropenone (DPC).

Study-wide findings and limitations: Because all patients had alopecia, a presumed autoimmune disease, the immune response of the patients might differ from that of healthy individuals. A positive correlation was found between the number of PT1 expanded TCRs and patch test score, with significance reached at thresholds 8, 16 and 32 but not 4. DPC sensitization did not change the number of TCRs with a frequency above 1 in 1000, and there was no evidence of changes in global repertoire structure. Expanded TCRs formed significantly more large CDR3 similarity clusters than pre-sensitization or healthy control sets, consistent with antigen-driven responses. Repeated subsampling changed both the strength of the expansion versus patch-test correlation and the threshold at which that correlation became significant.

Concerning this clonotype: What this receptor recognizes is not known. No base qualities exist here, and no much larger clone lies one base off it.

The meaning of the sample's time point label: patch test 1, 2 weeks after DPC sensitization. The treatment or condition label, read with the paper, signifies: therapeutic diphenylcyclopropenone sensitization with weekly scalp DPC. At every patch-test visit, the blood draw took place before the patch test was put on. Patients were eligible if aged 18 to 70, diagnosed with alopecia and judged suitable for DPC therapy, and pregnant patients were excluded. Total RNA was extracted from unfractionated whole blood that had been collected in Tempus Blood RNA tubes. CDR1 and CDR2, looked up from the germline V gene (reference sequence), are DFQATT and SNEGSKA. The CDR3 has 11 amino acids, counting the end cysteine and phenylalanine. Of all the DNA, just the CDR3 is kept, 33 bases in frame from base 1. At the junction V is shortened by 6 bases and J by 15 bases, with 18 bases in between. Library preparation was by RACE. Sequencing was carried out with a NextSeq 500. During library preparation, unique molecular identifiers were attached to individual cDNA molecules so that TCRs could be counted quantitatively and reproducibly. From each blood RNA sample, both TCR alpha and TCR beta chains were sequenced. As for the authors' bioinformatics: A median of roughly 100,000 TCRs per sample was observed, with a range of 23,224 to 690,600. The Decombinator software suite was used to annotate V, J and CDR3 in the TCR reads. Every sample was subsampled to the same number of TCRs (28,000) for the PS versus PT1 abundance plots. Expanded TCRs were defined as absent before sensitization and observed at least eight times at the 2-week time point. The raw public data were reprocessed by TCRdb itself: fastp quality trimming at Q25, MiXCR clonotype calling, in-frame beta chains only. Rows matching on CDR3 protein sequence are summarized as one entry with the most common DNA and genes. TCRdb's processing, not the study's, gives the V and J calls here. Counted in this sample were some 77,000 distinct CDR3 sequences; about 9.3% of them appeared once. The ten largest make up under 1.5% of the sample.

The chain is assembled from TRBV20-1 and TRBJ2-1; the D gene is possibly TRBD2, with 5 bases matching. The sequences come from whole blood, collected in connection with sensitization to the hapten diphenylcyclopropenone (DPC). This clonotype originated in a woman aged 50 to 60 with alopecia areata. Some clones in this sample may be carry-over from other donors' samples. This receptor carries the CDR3 CSAETREERFF. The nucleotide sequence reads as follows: TGCAGTGCGGAGACCCGGGAAGAGAGGTTCTTC.